Included here is one T cell receptor beta chain sequence, with context. Per-patient samples, pretreatment and on-treatment, numbered 1 to 8. The sample comes from a study of PD-L1 blockade in urothelial cancer. The assay was immunoSEQ multiplex PCR, and TCRdb's table has in-frame clones only and misses some. The sample lists 40,000 to 45,000 clones; roughly four fifths were seen once. This TCR derives from a man in his 70s with urothelial cancer. The material was PBMCs, obtained around atezolizumab (anti-PD-L1) treatment.

The CDR3, as DNA: TGTGCCAGTAGTACTCGAGGTAGCGGGAGGACGACGGAGACCCAGTACTTC. Protein: CASSTRGSGRTTETQYF. V is TRBV19 and J is TRBJ2-5, with 10 bases matching TRBD2. This CDR3 has 17 amino acids. V gave up 4 bases and J gave up 5 bases; unmatched junction bases: 13. Germline lookup yields CDR1 LNHDA and CDR2 SQIVND (reference sequence).